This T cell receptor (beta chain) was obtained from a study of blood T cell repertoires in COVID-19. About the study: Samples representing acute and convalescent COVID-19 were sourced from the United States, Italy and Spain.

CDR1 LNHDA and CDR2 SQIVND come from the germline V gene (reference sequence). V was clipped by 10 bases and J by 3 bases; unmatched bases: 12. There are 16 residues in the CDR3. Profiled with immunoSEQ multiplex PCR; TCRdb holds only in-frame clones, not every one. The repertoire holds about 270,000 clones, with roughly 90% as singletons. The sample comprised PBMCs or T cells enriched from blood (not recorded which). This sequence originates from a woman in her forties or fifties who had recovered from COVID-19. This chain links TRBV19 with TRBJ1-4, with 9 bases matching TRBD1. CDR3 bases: TGTGCCAACCTGTACGGGACAGGGCGTGCTAATGAAAAACTGTTTTTT. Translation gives CANLYGTGRANEKLFF.